These 8 T cell receptor beta chains were all obtained from the same sample, sequenced in a study of T cell responses to AZD1222 COVID-19 vaccine. Assay: immunoSEQ multiplex PCR; the TCRdb copy retains only in-frame clones and omits some. The data contain roughly 85,000 clones, approximately 90% of them singletons. The source material was peripheral blood, sampled 28 days after the second AZD1222 dose. The source is an adult who received the AZD1222 COVID-19 vaccine.

J is TRBJ1-1 and V is TRBV6-2 or TRBV6-3, with D hard to call. The CDR3 runs 15 residues. The V gene's germline CDR1 is MNHEY and CDR2 SVGEGT. Trimming stripped 4 bases from V and 1 base from J, with 13 bases between. The CDR3 is CASSWGGGQNTEAFF. The CDR3, as DNA: TGTGCCAGCAGTTGGGGAGGAGGGCAGAACACTGAAGCTTTCTTT.

The gene calls are TRBV7-9 and TRBJ1-1; 8 nucleotides align to TRBD1. The junction had 9 bases not matched to a gene; V was cut back by 5 bases and J by 1 base. The CDR3 extends over 16 amino acids. CDR1 is SEHNR, CDR2 FQNEAQ, per germline (reference sequence). CDR3 region: CASSPGDRIGNTEAFF. The CDR3 region has the DNA TGTGCCAGCAGCCCCGGGGACAGGATTGGGAACACTGAAGCTTTCTTT.

The CDR3 DNA is TGTGCCAGCAGTCTACAGGGTAGCAGGGAGCAGTACTTC. Translating it yields CASSLQGSREQYF. The V and J genes are TRBV6-6 and TRBJ2-7; D might be TRBD1 (6 bases). V was cut by 5 bases and J by 7 bases, with 15 bases left in between. CDR1 MNHNY and CDR2 SVGAGI come from the germline V gene (reference sequence). The CDR3 runs to 13 residues.

This chain links TRBV4-3 with TRBJ2-2, with 7 bases fitting TRBD1. The CDR3 covers 17 residues. Germline CDR1 and CDR2: LGHNA and YSLEER. V lost 7 bases and J lost 6; bases outside the gene matches: 17. DNA for the CDR3: TGCGCCAGCATACAAAATATTGGCAGGGGGTTGTCCGGGGAGCTGTTTTTT. Protein: CASIQNIGRGLSGELFF.

The chain uses TRBV30 and TRBJ1-5; D not certain. Trimming stripped 0 bases from V and 0 bases from J, with 9 bases between. The length of the CDR3 is 15 residues. The germline V gene has CDR1 GTSNPN and CDR2 SVGIG (reference sequence). This chain's CDR3 is CAWSVSINSNQPQHF. The CDR3 nucleotides read TGTGCCTGGAGTGTAAGCATTAATAGCAATCAGCCCCAGCATTTT.

V and J are TRBV27 and TRBJ2-1, with D possibly TRBD2 on 5 matching bases. The ends were cut back, 6 bases at V and 0 bases at J, with 12 bases in the middle. There are 15 residues in the CDR3. Germline V CDR1 and CDR2: MNHEY, SMNVEV (reference sequence). CDR3 DNA sequence: TGTGCCAGCAGCCAGACGGGATACTCCTACAATGAGCAGTTCTTC. Residues: CASSQTGYSYNEQFF.

The gene calls are TRBV7-2 and TRBJ2-3; 7 bases map to TRBD1. This CDR3 is built from 17 residues. Looked up from germline, CDR1 is SGHTA and CDR2 is FQGNSA. V trimming: 0 bases; J trimming: 0 bases; junction bases outside the gene matches: 6. For the CDR3, the DNA is TGTGCCAGCAGCTTAGCGTCGAGGGGGCCTAGCACAGATACGCAGTATTTT. Amino acid sequence: CASSLASRGPSTDTQYF.

The genes are TRBV7-2 and TRBJ2-7, with D unclear. With 2 bases removed from V and 6 bases from J, the gap between germline ends came to 11 bases. Germline loops: CDR1 SGHTA, CDR2 FQGNSA. The CDR3 consists of 13 residues. The CDR3 sequence is CASSLMGGTEQYF. CDR3 DNA: TGTGCCAGCAGCTTAATGGGCGGAACCGAGCAGTACTTC.